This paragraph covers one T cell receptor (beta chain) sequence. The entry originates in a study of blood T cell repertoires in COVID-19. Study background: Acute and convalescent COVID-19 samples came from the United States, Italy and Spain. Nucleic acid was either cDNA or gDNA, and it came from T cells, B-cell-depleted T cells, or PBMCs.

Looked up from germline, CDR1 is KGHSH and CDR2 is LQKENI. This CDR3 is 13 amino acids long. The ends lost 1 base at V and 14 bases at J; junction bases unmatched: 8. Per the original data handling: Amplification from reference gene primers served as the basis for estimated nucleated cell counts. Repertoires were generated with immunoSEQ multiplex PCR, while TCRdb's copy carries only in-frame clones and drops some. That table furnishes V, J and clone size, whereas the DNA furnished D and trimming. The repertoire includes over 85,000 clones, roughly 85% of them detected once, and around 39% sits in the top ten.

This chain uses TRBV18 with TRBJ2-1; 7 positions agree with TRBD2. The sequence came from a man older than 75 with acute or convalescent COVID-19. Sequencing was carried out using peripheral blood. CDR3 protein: CASSPLSSGGEFF. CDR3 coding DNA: TGTGCCAGCTCACCACTTTCTAGCGGAGGGGAGTTCTTC.